Sequencing of this T cell receptor (beta chain) was carried out in a study of CD8+ T cells in alopecia areata. For the study at large: It was oral tofacitinib, at 5 to 10 mg twice daily, that treated patients received.

Extracted from the samples, RNA was reverse transcribed into cDNA to serve as the sequencing template. Assay used: immunoSEQ multiplex PCR; TCRdb lists only in-frame clones, some missing. The sample includes around 300,000 clones, roughly 63% of them seen just once. Treatment reported: oral pan-JAK inhibitor, 5-10 mg twice daily. This CDR3 region has 13 residues. Germline V gene data show CDR1 as GTSNPN and CDR2 as SVGIG (reference sequence). Trimming removed 4 bases from V and 7 bases from J, with 17 bases in between. The sequences come from CD4+ T cells sorted from blood, collected at roughly week 53, from a patient treated with tofacitinib. The chain couples TRBV30 to TRBJ2-7; maybe TRBD2 (6 bases). This sequence originates from a human donor with alopecia areata. CDR3 coding DNA: TGTGCCTGGAAGGTAGCGGTGGGTAGGGAGCAGTACTTC. As protein: CAWKVAVGREQYF.